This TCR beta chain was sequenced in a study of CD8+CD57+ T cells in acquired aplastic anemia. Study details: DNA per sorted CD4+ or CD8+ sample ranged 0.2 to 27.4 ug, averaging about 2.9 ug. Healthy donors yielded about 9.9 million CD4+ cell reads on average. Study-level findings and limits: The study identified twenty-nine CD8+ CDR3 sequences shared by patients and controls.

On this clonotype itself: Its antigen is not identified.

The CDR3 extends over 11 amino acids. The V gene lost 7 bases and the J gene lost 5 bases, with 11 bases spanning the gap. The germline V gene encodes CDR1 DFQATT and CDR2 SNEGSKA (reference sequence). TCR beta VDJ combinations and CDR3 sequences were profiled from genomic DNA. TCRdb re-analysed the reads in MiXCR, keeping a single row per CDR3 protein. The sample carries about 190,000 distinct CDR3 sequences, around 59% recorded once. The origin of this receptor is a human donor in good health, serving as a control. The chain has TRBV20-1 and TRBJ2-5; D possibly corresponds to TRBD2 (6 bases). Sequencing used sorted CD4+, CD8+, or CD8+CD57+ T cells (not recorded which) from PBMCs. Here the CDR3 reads CSGAGRETQYF. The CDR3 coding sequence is TGCAGTGGGGCGGGGAGGGAGACCCAGTACTTC.